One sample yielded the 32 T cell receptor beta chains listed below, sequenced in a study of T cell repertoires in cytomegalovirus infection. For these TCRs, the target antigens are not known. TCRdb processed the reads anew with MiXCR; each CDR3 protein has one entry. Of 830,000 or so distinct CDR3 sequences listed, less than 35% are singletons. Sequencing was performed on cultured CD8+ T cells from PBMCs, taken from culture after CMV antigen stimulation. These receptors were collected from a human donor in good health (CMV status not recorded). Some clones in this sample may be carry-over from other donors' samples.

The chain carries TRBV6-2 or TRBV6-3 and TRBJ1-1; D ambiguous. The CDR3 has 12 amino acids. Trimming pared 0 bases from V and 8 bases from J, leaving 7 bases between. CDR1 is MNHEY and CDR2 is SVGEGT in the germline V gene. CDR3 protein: CASSYSEMEAFF. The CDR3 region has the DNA TGTGCCAGCAGTTACTCGGAGATGGAAGCTTTCTTT.

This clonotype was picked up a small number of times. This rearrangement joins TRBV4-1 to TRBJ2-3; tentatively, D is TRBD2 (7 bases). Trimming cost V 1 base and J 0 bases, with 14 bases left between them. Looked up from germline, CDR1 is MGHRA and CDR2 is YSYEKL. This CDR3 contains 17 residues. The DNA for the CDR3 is TGCGCCAGCAGCCAAGGAATGGGGGGGGCTAGCACAGATACGCAGTATTTT. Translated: CASSQGMGGASTDTQYF.

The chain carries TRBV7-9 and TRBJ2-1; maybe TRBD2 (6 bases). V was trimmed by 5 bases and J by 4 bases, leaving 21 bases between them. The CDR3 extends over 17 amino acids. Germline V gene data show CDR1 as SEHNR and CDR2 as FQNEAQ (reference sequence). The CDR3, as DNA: TGTGCCAGCAGCCCAAAGGGAGGTGGGTTTCTTTACAATGAGCAGTTCTTC. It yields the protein CASSPKGGGFLYNEQFF.

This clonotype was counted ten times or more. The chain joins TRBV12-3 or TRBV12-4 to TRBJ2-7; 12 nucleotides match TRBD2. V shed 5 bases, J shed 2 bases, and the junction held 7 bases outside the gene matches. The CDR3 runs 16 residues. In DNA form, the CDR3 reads TGTGCCAGCAGTACAATCTCTAGCGGGGGGGCCTACGAGCAGTACTTC. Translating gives CASSTISSGGAYEQYF.

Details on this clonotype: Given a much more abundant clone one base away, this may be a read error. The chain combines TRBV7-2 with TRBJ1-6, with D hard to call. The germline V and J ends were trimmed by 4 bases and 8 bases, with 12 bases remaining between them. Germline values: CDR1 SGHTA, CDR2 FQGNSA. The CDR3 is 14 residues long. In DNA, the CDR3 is TGTGCCAGCAGCTCCAGGTGGCCGTATTCACCCCTCCACTTT. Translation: CASSSRWPYSPLHF.

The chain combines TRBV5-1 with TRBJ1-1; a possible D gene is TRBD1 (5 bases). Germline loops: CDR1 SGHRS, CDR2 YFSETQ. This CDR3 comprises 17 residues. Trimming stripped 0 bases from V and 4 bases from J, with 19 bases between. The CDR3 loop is CASSLDFKGRAGTEAFF. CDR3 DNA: TGCGCCAGCAGCTTGGATTTTAAGGGACGGGCGGGCACTGAAGCTTTCTTT.

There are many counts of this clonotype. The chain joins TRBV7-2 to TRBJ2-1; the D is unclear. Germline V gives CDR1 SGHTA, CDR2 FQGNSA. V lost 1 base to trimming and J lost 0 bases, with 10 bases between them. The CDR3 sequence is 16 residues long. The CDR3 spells CASSLEVAGSYNEQFF. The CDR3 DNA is TGTGCCAGCAGCTTAGAAGTTGCAGGCTCCTACAATGAGCAGTTCTTC.

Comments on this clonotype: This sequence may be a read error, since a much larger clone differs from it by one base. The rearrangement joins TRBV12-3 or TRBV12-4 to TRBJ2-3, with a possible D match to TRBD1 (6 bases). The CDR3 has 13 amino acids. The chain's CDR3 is CASRWTEADMQYF. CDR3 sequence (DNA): TGTGCCAGCAGATGGACAGAAGCAGATATGCAGTATTTT.

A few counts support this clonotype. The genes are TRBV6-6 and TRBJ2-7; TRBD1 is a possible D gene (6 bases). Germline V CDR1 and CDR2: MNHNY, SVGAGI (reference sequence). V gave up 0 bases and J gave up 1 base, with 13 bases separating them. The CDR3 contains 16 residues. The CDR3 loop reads CASSYSGQGSSYEQYV. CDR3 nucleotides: TGTGCCAGCAGTTACTCCGGTCAGGGGTCGTCCTACGAGCAGTACGTC.

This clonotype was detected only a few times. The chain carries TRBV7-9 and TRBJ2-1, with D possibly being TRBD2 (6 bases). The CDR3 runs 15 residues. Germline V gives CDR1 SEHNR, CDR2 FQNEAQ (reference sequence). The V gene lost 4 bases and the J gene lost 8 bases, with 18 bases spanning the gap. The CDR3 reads CASSSTRVVGYEQFF. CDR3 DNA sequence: TGTGCCAGCAGCTCGACTAGGGTTGTGGGGTATGAGCAGTTCTTC.

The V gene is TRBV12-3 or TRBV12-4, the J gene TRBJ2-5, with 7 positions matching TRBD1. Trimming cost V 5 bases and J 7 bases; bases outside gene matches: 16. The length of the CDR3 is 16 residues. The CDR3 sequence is CASSHKTGRIRGTQYF. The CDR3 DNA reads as TGTGCCAGCAGTCACAAGACAGGGCGGATTAGGGGGACCCAGTACTTC.

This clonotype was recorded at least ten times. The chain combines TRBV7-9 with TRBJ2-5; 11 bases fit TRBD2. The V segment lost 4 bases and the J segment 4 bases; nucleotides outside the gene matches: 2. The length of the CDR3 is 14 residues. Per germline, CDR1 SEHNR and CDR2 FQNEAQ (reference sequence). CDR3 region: CASSSTSGAETQYF. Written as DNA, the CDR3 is TGTGCCAGCAGCTCGACTAGCGGGGCAGAGACCCAGTACTTC.

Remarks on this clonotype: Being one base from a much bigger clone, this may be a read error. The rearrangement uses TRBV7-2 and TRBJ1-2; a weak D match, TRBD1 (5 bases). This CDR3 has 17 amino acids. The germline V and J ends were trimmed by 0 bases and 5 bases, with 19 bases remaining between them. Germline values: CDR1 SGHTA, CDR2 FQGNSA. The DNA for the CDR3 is TGTGCCAGCAGCTTAGCGCGGGGGATAGGGGTGTTTTATGGCTACACCTTC. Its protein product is CASSLARGIGVFYGYTF.

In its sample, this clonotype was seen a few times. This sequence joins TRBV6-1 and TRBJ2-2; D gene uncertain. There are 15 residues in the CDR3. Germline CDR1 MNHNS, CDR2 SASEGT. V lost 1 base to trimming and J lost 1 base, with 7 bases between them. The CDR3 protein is CASSEDEVNTGELFF. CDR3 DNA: TGTGCCAGCAGTGAAGATGAGGTGAACACCGGGGAGCTGTTTTTT.

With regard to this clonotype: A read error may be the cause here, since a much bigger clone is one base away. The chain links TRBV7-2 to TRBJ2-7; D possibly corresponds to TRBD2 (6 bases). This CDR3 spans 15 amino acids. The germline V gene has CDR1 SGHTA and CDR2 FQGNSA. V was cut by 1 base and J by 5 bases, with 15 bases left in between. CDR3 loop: CASSLGVAVLDEQYF. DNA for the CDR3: TGTGCCAGCAGCTTAGGAGTAGCGGTATTGGACGAGCAGTACTTC.

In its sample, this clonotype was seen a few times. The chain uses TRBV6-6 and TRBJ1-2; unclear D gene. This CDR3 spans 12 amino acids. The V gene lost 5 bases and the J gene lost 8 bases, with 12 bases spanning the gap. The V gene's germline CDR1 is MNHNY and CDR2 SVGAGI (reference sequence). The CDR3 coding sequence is TGTGCCAGCAGTCCCCACGGGATGGGCTACACCTTC. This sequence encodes CASSPHGMGYTF.

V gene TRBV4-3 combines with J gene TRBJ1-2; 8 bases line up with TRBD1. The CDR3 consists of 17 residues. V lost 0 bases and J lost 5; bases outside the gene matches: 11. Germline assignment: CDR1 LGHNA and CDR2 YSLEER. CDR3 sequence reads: CASSQELPPGQAYGYTF. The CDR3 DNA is TGCGCCAGCAGCCAAGAACTCCCTCCGGGACAGGCTTATGGCTACACCTTC.

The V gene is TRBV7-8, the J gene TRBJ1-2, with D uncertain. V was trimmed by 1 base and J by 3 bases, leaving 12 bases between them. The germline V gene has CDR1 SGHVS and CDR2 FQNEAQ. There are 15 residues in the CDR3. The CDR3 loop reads CASSLEVGRDYGYTF. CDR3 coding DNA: TGTGCCAGCAGCTTAGAGGTGGGAAGGGACTATGGCTACACCTTC.

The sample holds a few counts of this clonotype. DNA of the CDR3: TGTGCCAGCAGTCCTCTGAGTAGCGGGGGGAAGTACGAGCAGTACTTC. Translation gives CASSPLSSGGKYEQYF. The chain employs TRBV7-9 and TRBJ2-7; 10 nucleotides line up with TRBD2. This CDR3 is built from 16 residues. Germline V lookup: CDR1 SEHNR, CDR2 FQNEAQ (reference sequence). V dropped 6 bases and J dropped 4; count of bases not matched to a gene: 12.

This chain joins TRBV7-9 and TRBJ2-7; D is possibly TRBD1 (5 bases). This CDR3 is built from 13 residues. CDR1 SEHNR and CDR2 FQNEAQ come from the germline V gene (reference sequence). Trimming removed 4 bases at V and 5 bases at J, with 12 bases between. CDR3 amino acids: CASSSQEYNEQYF. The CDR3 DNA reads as TGTGCCAGCAGCTCACAGGAGTACAACGAGCAGTACTTC.

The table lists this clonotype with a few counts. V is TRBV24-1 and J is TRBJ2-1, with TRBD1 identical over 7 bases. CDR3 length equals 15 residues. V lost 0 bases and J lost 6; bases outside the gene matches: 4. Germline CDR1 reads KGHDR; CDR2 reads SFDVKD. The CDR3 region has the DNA TGTGCCACCAGTGATTTGGGCCAGGGGGTCAATGAGCAGTTCTTC. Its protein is CATSDLGQGVNEQFF.

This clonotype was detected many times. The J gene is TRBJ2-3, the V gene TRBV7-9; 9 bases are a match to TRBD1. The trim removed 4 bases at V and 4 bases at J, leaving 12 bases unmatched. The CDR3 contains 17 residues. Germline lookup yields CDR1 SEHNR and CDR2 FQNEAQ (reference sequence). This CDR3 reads CASSSKDRGEIPDTQYF. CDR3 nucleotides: TGTGCCAGCAGCTCCAAGGACAGGGGTGAAATTCCAGATACGCAGTATTTT.

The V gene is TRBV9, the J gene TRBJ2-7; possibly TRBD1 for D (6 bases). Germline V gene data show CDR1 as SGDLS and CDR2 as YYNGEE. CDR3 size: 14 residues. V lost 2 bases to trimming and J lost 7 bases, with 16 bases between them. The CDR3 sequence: CASSVGADSLEQYV. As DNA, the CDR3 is TGTGCCAGCAGCGTCGGAGCGGACAGCCTGGAGCAGTACGTC.

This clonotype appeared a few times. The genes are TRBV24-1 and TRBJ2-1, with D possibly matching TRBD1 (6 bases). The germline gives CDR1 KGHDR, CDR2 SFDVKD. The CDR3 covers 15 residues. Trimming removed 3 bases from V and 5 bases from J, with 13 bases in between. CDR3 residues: CATSDPDSPHNEQFF. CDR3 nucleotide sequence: TGTGCCACCAGTGATCCGGACAGCCCCCACAATGAGCAGTTCTTC.

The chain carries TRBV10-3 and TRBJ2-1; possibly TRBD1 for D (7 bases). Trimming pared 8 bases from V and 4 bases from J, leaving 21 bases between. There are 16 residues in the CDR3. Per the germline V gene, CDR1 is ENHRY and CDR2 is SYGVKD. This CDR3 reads CAIRVDQGGRYNEQFF. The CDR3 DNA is TGTGCCATCCGAGTAGATCAGGGGGGTCGATACAATGAGCAGTTCTTC.

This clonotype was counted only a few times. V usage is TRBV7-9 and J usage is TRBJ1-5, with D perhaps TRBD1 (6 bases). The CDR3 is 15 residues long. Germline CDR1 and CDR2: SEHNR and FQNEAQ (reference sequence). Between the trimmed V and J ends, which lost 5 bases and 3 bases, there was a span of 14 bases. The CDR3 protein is CASSTSGTNNQPQHF. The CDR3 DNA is TGTGCCAGCAGCACGTCCGGGACAAACAATCAGCCCCAGCATTTT.

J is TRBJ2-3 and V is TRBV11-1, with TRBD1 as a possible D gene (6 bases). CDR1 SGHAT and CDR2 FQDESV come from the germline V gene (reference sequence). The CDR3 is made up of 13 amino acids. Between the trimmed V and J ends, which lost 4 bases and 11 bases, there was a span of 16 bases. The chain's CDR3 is CASSSTGTPLQYF. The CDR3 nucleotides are TGTGCCAGCAGCTCTACCGGGACACCTTTGCAGTATTTT.

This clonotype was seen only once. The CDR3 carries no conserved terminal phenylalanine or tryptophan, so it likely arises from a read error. CDR3 nucleotide sequence: TGCGCCAGCAGCCACCCGAGGACAGGGGGCGCCGATTTCTATGGCTACACCATC. This codes for CASSHPRTGGADFYGYTI. V and J are TRBV4-1 and TRBJ1-2; the match to TRBD1 covers 11 bases. Germline V gene sequence: CDR1 MGHRA, CDR2 YSYEKL. The junction had 13 bases not matched to a gene; V was cut back by 3 bases and J by 4 bases. The CDR3 has 18 residues.

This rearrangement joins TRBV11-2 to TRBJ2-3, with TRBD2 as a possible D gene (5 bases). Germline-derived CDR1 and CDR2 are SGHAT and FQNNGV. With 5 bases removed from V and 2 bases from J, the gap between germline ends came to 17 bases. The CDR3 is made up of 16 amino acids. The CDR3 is CASSGPSRVSTDTQYF. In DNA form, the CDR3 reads TGTGCCAGCAGCGGTCCATCGAGGGTTTCCACAGATACGCAGTATTTT.

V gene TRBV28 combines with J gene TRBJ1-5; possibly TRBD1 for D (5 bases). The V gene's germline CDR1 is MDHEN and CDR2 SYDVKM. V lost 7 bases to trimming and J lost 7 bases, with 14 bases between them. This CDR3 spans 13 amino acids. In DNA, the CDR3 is TGTGCCAGCACCCTATCCCGGGGGCAGCCCCAGCATTTT. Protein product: CASTLSRGQPQHF. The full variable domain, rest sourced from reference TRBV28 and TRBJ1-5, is DVKVTQSSRYLVKRTGEKVFLECVQDMDHENMFWYRQDPGLGLRLIYFSYDVKMKEKGDIPEGYSVSREKKERFSLILESASTNQTSMYLCASTLSRGQPQHFGDGTRLSIL.

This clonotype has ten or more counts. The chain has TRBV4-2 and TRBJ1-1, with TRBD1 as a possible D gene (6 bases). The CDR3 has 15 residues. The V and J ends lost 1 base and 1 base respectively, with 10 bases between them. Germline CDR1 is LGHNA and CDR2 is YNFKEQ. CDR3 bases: TGTGCCAGCAGCCAAGTCGCGGGACAGAACACTGAAGCTTTCTTT. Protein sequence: CASSQVAGQNTEAFF.

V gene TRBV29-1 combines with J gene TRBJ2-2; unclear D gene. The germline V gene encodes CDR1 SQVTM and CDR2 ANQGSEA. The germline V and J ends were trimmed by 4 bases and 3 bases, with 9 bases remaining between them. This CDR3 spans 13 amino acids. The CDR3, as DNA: TGCAGCGTTGTAACATATGACACCGGGGAGCTGTTTTTT. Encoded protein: CSVVTYDTGELFF.